A selection of T cell receptor beta chains follows, all from one sample in a study of blood T cell repertoires in COVID-19. TCRdb's table, derived via immunoSEQ multiplex PCR, lists solely in-frame clones and lacks some. Seen here are 30,000 or so clones, around 90% observed once, and the top ten hold more than 0.8%. Input material: peripheral blood. The receptors derive from an older man with active or convalescent COVID-19. Each CDR3 is given with its conserved first and last residue. The order of the fields is D gene, V gene, J gene, clone size, CDR3 DNA, CDR3 protein. The D gene is left open where the match is weak. The size field is filled for only some rows; it gives once, few, many or a size class.

D gene: TRBD1
V gene: TRBV2
J gene: TRBJ2-5
clone size: NA
CDR3 DNA: TGTGCCGGATCTCGGACAGGGGGATCGGAGACCCAGTACTTC
CDR3 protein: CAGSRTGGSETQYF

D gene: NA
V gene: TRBV15
J gene: TRBJ1-3
clone size: NA
CDR3 DNA: TGTGCCACCAGCATCCTCCCTGGAAACACCATATATTTT
CDR3 protein: CATSILPGNTIYF

D gene: NA
V gene: TRBV5-1
J gene: TRBJ2-1
clone size: NA
CDR3 DNA: TGCGCCAGCAGCTTCAGATGGAATGAGCAGTTCTTC
CDR3 protein: CASSFRWNEQFF

D gene: TRBD1
V gene: TRBV7-9
J gene: TRBJ1-6
clone size: NA
CDR3 DNA: TGTGCCAGCAGCTCGACAGGGCTTGGATCGCCCCTCCACTTT
CDR3 protein: CASSSTGLGSPLHF

D gene: NA
V gene: TRBV28
J gene: TRBJ1-1
clone size: NA
CDR3 DNA: TGTGCCAGCAGTTTACCCCTCACATCCATAACTGAAGCTTTCTTT
CDR3 protein: CASSLPLTSITEAFF

D gene: NA
V gene: TRBV2
J gene: TRBJ1-2
clone size: NA
CDR3 DNA: TGTGCCAGCAGTGAAGCCTGGACAAGTGGCTACACCTTC
CDR3 protein: CASSEAWTSGYTF

D gene: TRBD1
V gene: TRBV6-2/TRBV6-3
J gene: TRBJ2-7
clone size: NA
CDR3 DNA: TGTGCCAGCAGTTACTCAATGACAGGGCAGTACGAGCAGTACTTC
CDR3 protein: CASSYSMTGQYEQYF

D gene: TRBD1
V gene: TRBV4-3
J gene: TRBJ1-2
clone size: NA
CDR3 DNA: TGCGCCAGCAGCCAAGACAGCCAGGGGGTACGCTATGGCTACACCTTC
CDR3 protein: CASSQDSQGVRYGYTF

D gene: TRBD2
V gene: TRBV5-1
J gene: TRBJ2-7
clone size: once
CDR3 DNA: TGCGCCAGCAGCTTGGGGCCAGCGGGGACCTACGAGCAGTACTTC
CDR3 protein: CASSLGPAGTYEQYF

D gene: TRBD1
V gene: TRBV2
J gene: TRBJ2-7
clone size: NA
CDR3 DNA: TGTGCCAGCAGTTTGGCGGGACAGGGGTCCTACGAGCAGTACTTC
CDR3 protein: CASSLAGQGSYEQYF

D gene: TRBD1
V gene: TRBV5-6
J gene: TRBJ1-1
clone size: NA
CDR3 DNA: TGTGCCAGCAGACAGGGGAGTAACACTGAAGCTTTCTTT
CDR3 protein: CASRQGSNTEAFF

D gene: NA
V gene: TRBV27
J gene: TRBJ1-6
clone size: NA
CDR3 DNA: TGTGCCAGCAGTTTAGGGCAGGGGAGAAATTCACCCCTCCACTTT
CDR3 protein: CASSLGQGRNSPLHF

D gene: TRBD1
V gene: TRBV5-4
J gene: TRBJ2-2
clone size: NA
CDR3 DNA: TGTGCCAGCAGCTTGTGGCAGGGGGCTGTCGGGGAGCTGTTTTTT
CDR3 protein: CASSLWQGAVGELFF

D gene: TRBD1
V gene: TRBV15
J gene: TRBJ2-3
clone size: NA
CDR3 DNA: TGTGCCACCAGCAGAGAAGCGACAGGGGGCATTGATACGCAGTATTTT
CDR3 protein: CATSREATGGIDTQYF

D gene: TRBD1
V gene: TRBV2
J gene: TRBJ2-7
clone size: NA
CDR3 DNA: TGTGCCAGCAAAGGGACAGGGATATCCGGGTACTTC
CDR3 protein: CASKGTGISGYF

D gene: TRBD1
V gene: TRBV28
J gene: TRBJ1-2
clone size: NA
CDR3 DNA: TGTGCCAGCAGTTTTTACAGGGGTTATGGCTACACCTTC
CDR3 protein: CASSFYRGYGYTF

D gene: NA
V gene: TRBV6-2/TRBV6-3
J gene: TRBJ2-2
clone size: once
CDR3 DNA: TGTGCCAGCAGTTACACAAGGACTGGCAACACCGGGGAGCTGTTTTTT
CDR3 protein: CASSYTRTGNTGELFF

D gene: NA
V gene: TRBV13
J gene: TRBJ2-7
clone size: NA
CDR3 DNA: TGTGCCAGCAGCCAATACGGAGGGGCCCCATCTCGCGAGCAGTACTTC
CDR3 protein: CASSQYGGAPSREQYF

D gene: NA
V gene: TRBV4-1
J gene: TRBJ1-4
clone size: NA
CDR3 DNA: TGCGCCAGCAGCCAGGGGGGGGGAGCAGTTGCAACTAATGAAAAACTGTTTTTT
CDR3 protein: CASSQGGGAVATNEKLFF

D gene: NA
V gene: TRBV12-3/TRBV12-4
J gene: TRBJ1-2
clone size: few
CDR3 DNA: TGTGCCAGCAGTCCCCAACAAGGGAGCGGCTACACCTTC
CDR3 protein: CASSPQQGSGYTF

D gene: NA
V gene: TRBV6-1
J gene: TRBJ1-2
clone size: NA
CDR3 DNA: TGTGCCAGCAGTGTATCGACAGAGAACTATGGCTACACCTTC
CDR3 protein: CASSVSTENYGYTF

D gene: NA
V gene: TRBV2
J gene: TRBJ1-2
clone size: NA
CDR3 DNA: TGTGCCAGCACAGACAGCGGGATCTATGGCTACACCTTC
CDR3 protein: CASTDSGIYGYTF

D gene: TRBD1
V gene: TRBV10-1
J gene: TRBJ2-7
clone size: NA
CDR3 DNA: TGCGCCAGCAGTGACCGGGACAGGGGTCGCGAGCAGTACTTC
CDR3 protein: CASSDRDRGREQYF

D gene: NA
V gene: TRBV4-3
J gene: TRBJ2-3
clone size: NA
CDR3 DNA: TGCGCCAGCAGCCAAGTCGCGCGGGCGACCACAGATACGCAGTATTTT
CDR3 protein: CASSQVARATTDTQYF

D gene: TRBD1
V gene: TRBV5-1
J gene: TRBJ1-2
clone size: NA
CDR3 DNA: TGCGCCAGCAGCCCAACCCCCGGGACAGGGACTTTAGCTAACTATGGCTACACCTTC
CDR3 protein: CASSPTPGTGTLANYGYTF

D gene: NA
V gene: TRBV5-1
J gene: TRBJ2-5
clone size: NA
CDR3 DNA: TGCGCCAGCAGCTTTACCGCAGGGGCAGAGACCCAGTACTTC
CDR3 protein: CASSFTAGAETQYF

D gene: TRBD1
V gene: TRBV19
J gene: TRBJ2-7
clone size: NA
CDR3 DNA: TGTGCCAGTAGGAGTGGGACAGGGTATGGTTCCTACGAGCAGTACTTC
CDR3 protein: CASRSGTGYGSYEQYF

D gene: TRBD1
V gene: TRBV2
J gene: TRBJ2-3
clone size: NA
CDR3 DNA: TGTGCCAGCAGTGGGGGACAGGGAACAGATACGCAGTATTTT
CDR3 protein: CASSGGQGTDTQYF

D gene: TRBD1
V gene: TRBV5-6
J gene: TRBJ1-6
clone size: NA
CDR3 DNA: TGTGCCAGCAGCCCCGAAGAGGGACAGGGCGGACCCCTCCACTTT
CDR3 protein: CASSPEEGQGGPLHF

D gene: TRBD1
V gene: TRBV27
J gene: TRBJ2-1
clone size: NA
CDR3 DNA: TGTGCCAGCAGTTTATTCGCGGACAGGACTTTTTACAATGAGCAGTTCTTC
CDR3 protein: CASSLFADRTFYNEQFF

D gene: NA
V gene: TRBV29-1
J gene: TRBJ2-7
clone size: NA
CDR3 DNA: TGCAGCGTCGGAAACAGGGACGAGCAGTACTTC
CDR3 protein: CSVGNRDEQYF

D gene: TRBD2
V gene: TRBV6-6
J gene: TRBJ2-1
clone size: NA
CDR3 DNA: TGTGCCAGCAGAAAAGGGGGACTAGGCTACAATGAGCAGTTCTTC
CDR3 protein: CASRKGGLGYNEQFF

D gene: NA
V gene: TRBV21-1
J gene: TRBJ1-1
clone size: NA
CDR3 DNA: TGTGCCAGCAGCCGGGTCCCCAATACAGGGATGAACACTGAAGCTTTCTTT
CDR3 protein: CASSRVPNTGMNTEAFF